Following are 26 T cell receptor beta chains from one sample sequenced in a study of PD-1 blockade in mismatch repair-deficient tumors. Assay: immunoSEQ multiplex PCR; the TCRdb copy retains only in-frame clones and omits some. The profile covers approximately 50,000 clones, with roughly 80% appearing a single time and around 3.2% taken by the ten largest. The specimen comprised peripheral blood, sampled 4 weeks after starting pembrolizumab. The receptors stem from an adult with mismatch repair-deficient cancer.

The J gene is TRBJ2-7, the V gene TRBV4-1, with a tentative D call TRBD2 (6 bases). Germline values: CDR1 MGHRA, CDR2 YSYEKL. V was trimmed by 0 bases and J by 4 bases, leaving 7 bases between them. This CDR3 region has 13 residues. The CDR3 is CASSQEEGYEQYF. The CDR3 region has the DNA TGCGCCAGCAGCCAAGAGGAGGGTTACGAGCAGTACTTC.

J is TRBJ2-5 and V is TRBV6-5; 9 positions agree with TRBD1. CDR3 length: 15 residues. V dropped 4 bases and J dropped 5; count of bases not matched to a gene: 8. From germline, CDR1 is MNHEY and CDR2 SVGAGI. The CDR3 region has the DNA TGTGCCAGCAGTTTTTCGGGACAGGGCCCCGAGACCCAGTACTTC. It is translated as CASSFSGQGPETQYF.

The genes are TRBV30 and TRBJ1-2; D is undetermined. The length of the CDR3 is 13 residues. Germline CDR1 is GTSNPN and CDR2 is SVGIG (reference sequence). Trimming stripped 2 bases from V and 6 bases from J, with 13 bases between. The CDR3 DNA reads TGTGCCTGGAGTCCAGACAAAGAGGATGGCTACACCTTC. Translated, it gives CAWSPDKEDGYTF.

Here the CDR3 DNA reads TGTGCCAGCAGCTTGTTCGACAGGGAGAATCAGCCCCAGCATTTT. Translated, it gives CASSLFDRENQPQHF. The chain uses TRBV5-6 and TRBJ1-5, with 7 bases that match TRBD1. This CDR3 region has 15 residues. Unmatched junction bases numbered 5, after V lost 1 base and J lost 4 bases. Germline V gene sequence: CDR1 SGHDT, CDR2 YYEEEE.

This clone turned up a few times. J is TRBJ1-1 and V is TRBV19, with D possibly being TRBD1 (6 bases). Germline lookup yields CDR1 LNHDA and CDR2 SQIVND (reference sequence). The CDR3 is 13 amino acids. Trimming pared 10 bases from V and 0 bases from J, leaving 12 bases between. For the CDR3, the DNA is TGTGCCACCTCAGGGGAGTTGAACACTGAAGCTTTCTTT. As protein: CATSGELNTEAFF.

This chain uses TRBV25-1 with TRBJ2-2; D perhaps matches TRBD2 (6 bases). Germline V gene lookup returns CDR1 MGHDK and CDR2 SYGVNS. V was pared by 6 bases and J by 7 bases, with 15 bases between. There are 14 residues in the CDR3. The CDR3 loop reads CASRGRRRGGELFF. CDR3 bases: TGTGCCAGCAGGGGCCGTAGGAGGGGCGGGGAGCTGTTTTTT. The full variable domain, its missing parts supplied by reference TRBV25-1 and TRBJ2-2, is EADIYQTPRYLVIGTGKKITLECSQTMGHDKMYWYQQDPGMELHLIHYSYGVNSTEKGDLSSESTVSRIRTEHFPLTLESARPSHTSQYLCASRGRRRGGELFFGEGSRLTVL.

The J gene is TRBJ2-3, the V gene TRBV13; D is perhaps TRBD2 (5 bases). Germline assignment: CDR1 PRHDT and CDR2 FYEKMQ (reference sequence). V was shortened by 11 bases and J by 5 bases, with 17 bases between the two germline ends. The CDR3 is 13 amino acids. The CDR3 here is CASKREVGDTQYF. CDR3 nucleotides: TGTGCCTCCAAGAGGGAAGTGGGAGATACGCAGTATTTT.

The chain recombines TRBV19 with TRBJ2-3; no definite D call. V dropped 6 bases and J dropped 0 bases, with 10 bases sitting between them. Per the germline V gene, CDR1 is LNHDA and CDR2 is SQIVND (reference sequence). This CDR3 has 14 residues. For the CDR3, the DNA is TGTGCCAGTAGCTCACAGTCGAGCACAGATACGCAGTATTTT. Protein sequence: CASSSQSSTDTQYF.

V and J are TRBV2 and TRBJ2-6, with 11 bases lining up with TRBD2. V dropped 4 bases and J dropped 0; count of bases not matched to a gene: 11. This CDR3 region has 20 residues. Germline V gene data show CDR1 as SNHLY and CDR2 as FYNNEI. This chain's CDR3 is CASSVPGLAEFFSGANVLTF. CDR3 bases: TGTGCCAGCAGTGTTCCGGGACTAGCGGAATTCTTCTCTGGGGCCAACGTCCTGACTTTC. Variable domain in full (rest from reference TRBV2 and TRBJ2-6): EPEVTQTPSHQVTQMGQEVILRCVPISNHLYFYWYRQILGQKVEFLVSFYNNEISEKSEIFDDQFSVERPDGSNFTLKIRSTKLEDSAMYFCASSVPGLAEFFSGANVLTFGAGSRLTVL.

The chain employs TRBV5-1 and TRBJ1-2; D may be TRBD1 (6 bases). The CDR3 is 14 residues long. The V end was cut by 4 bases, the J end by 4 bases, with 14 bases between. CDR1 is SGHRS, CDR2 YFSETQ, per germline. The chain's CDR3 is CASSPGAQGYGYTF. CDR3 bases: TGCGCCAGCAGCCCAGGGGCTCAGGGCTATGGCTACACCTTC.

The CDR3 spells CASSPARFTDTQYF. The DNA for the CDR3 is TGTGCCAGCAGCCCTGCCCGTTTCACAGATACGCAGTATTTT. The chain joins TRBV11-2 to TRBJ2-3; D gene unclear. Germline V gene lookup returns CDR1 SGHAT and CDR2 FQNNGV. Trimming cost V 5 bases and J 2 bases, with 11 bases left between them. The CDR3 covers 14 residues.

Details on this clone: Its ends do not fully match the called genes, so a read error is possible. The chain combines TRBV29-1 with TRBJ2-7; weak D call: TRBD1 (5 bases). CDR3 length: 13 amino acids. From germline, CDR1 is SQVTM and CDR2 ANQGSEA. This chain's CDR3 is CSVEDSFGDEQYF. CDR3 DNA: TGCAGCGTCGAAGACAGTTTCGGCGACGAGCAGTACTTC.

This clone has a single count. The chain couples TRBV27 to TRBJ2-1, with 9 bases identical to TRBD2. J was trimmed by 8 bases and V by 4 bases; bases with no gene match: 3. The CDR3 consists of 13 residues. CDR1 MNHEY and CDR2 SMNVEV come from the germline V gene (reference sequence). CDR3 nucleotide sequence: TGTGCCAGCAGTTCGGAGCGGGGGGATGAGCAGTTCTTC. This gives the protein CASSSERGDEQFF.

The DNA for the CDR3 is TGTGCCAGCAGCCCCCGTGGGTCCTACAATGAGCAGTTCTTC. Amino acid sequence: CASSPRGSYNEQFF. The chain combines TRBV7-2 with TRBJ2-1, with D uncertain. In germline, CDR1 is SGHTA, CDR2 FQGNSA. Trimming removed 5 bases at V and 1 base at J, with 9 bases between. The CDR3 is made up of 14 amino acids. Combining the CDR3 with reference TRBV7-2 and TRBJ2-1 gives the whole variable domain GAGVSQSPSNKVTEKGKDVELRCDPISGHTALYWYRQSLGQGLEFLIYFQGNSAPDKSGLPSDRFSAERTGGSVSTLTIQRTQQEDSAVYLCASSPRGSYNEQFFGPGTRLTVL.

V and J are TRBV28 and TRBJ1-5, with 7 bases lining up with TRBD1. V lost 5 bases to trimming and J lost 7 bases; unmatched junction nucleotides: 8. The CDR3 consists of 14 residues. CDR1 is MDHEN, CDR2 SYDVKM, per germline. The CDR3 DNA is TGTGCCAGCAGTGGTACAGGGGTAGGACAGCCCCAGCATTTT. The encoded protein is CASSGTGVGQPQHF.

As regards this clone: The junction and the germline gene differ at one end; a read error may be behind it. The rearrangement uses TRBV7-7 and TRBJ1-1; D gene ambiguous. Germline loops: CDR1 SSHAT, CDR2 FNYEAQ (reference sequence). The CDR3 spans 13 residues. In DNA form, the CDR3 reads TGTGCTAGCAGCACCGGTCCCGATACTGAAGCTTTCTTT. Translated, it gives CASSTGPDTEAFF.

In DNA form, the CDR3 reads TGTGCCAGCAGCTTAGGGGGGGGGCGCACAGATACGCAGTATTTT. Protein: CASSLGGGRTDTQYF. The V gene is TRBV7-3, the J gene TRBJ2-3, with TRBD2 as a possible D gene (7 bases). Germline V gives CDR1 SGHTA, CDR2 FQGTGA. The CDR3 runs to 15 residues. The ends were cut back, 2 bases at V and 1 base at J, with 10 bases in the middle.

The CDR3 loop is CSVLNREVSTDTQYF. CDR3 nucleotides: TGCAGCGTCCTTAACAGGGAGGTTAGCACAGATACGCAGTATTTT. V gene TRBV29-1 combines with J gene TRBJ2-3; D may be TRBD1 or TRBD2 (6 bases each). Germline-derived CDR1 and CDR2 are SQVTM and ANQGSEA. This CDR3 comprises 15 residues. V dropped 6 bases and J dropped 0 bases, with 16 bases sitting between them.

This clone turned up a few times. The DNA for the CDR3 is TGCGCCAGCAGTGTAGGACAGGCCGACAATGAGCAGTTCTTC. Its translation: CASSVGQADNEQFF. The chain links TRBV10-1 to TRBJ2-1, with 7 bases fitting TRBD1. CDR3 length: 14 residues. CDR1 is WNHNN, CDR2 SYGVQD, per germline (reference sequence). The trim removed 4 bases at V and 5 bases at J, leaving 5 bases unmatched.

The chain recombines TRBV11-3 with TRBJ2-7, with D perhaps matching TRBD2 (7 bases). Trimming removed 6 bases at V and 5 bases at J, with 17 bases between. This CDR3 region has 14 residues. Germline V gene sequence: CDR1 SGHNT, CDR2 YENEEA. The CDR3 DNA follows: TGTGCCAGCAGTTTACTAGGGGGGGCCCACGAGCAGTACTTC. Translation gives CASSLLGGAHEQYF. Together with reference TRBV11-3 and TRBJ2-7, the CDR3 gives the full variable domain: EAGVVQSPRYKIIEKKQPVAFWCNPISGHNTLYWYLQNLGQGPELLIRYENEEAVDDSQLPKDRFSAERLKGVDSTLKIQPAELGDSAVYLCASSLLGGAHEQYFGPGTRLTVT.

A single count supports this clone. The genes are TRBV4-3 and TRBJ2-2; 8 nucleotides align to TRBD1. Germline loops: CDR1 LGHNA, CDR2 YSLEER. The CDR3 runs to 17 residues. The trim removed 0 bases at V and 2 bases at J, leaving 5 bases unmatched. The CDR3 sequence: CASSQDGTGYNTGELFF. The CDR3 nucleotides are TGCGCCAGCAGCCAAGATGGGACAGGTTACAACACCGGGGAGCTGTTTTTT.

This clone has just one count. J is TRBJ2-3 and V is TRBV27; D is possibly TRBD2 (7 bases). The CDR3 covers 18 residues. Germline assignment: CDR1 MNHEY and CDR2 SMNVEV (reference sequence). V was cut by 7 bases and J by 1 base, with 24 bases left in between. Written as DNA, the CDR3 is TGTGCCAGCACCCGAGGGGGGGCCGGGGGAGTTGGCACAGATACGCAGTATTTT. Protein product: CASTRGGAGGVGTDTQYF.

The chain uses TRBV6-5 and TRBJ1-5; D uncertain. The V and J ends lost 6 bases and 1 base respectively, with 13 bases between them. The CDR3 has 15 amino acids. Germline lookup yields CDR1 MNHEY and CDR2 SVGAGI. The CDR3 nucleotides read TGTGCCAGCAGCCTAGGACGGGCCAGCAATCAGCCCCAGCATTTT. Its protein product is CASSLGRASNQPQHF.

This chain joins TRBV21-1 and TRBJ2-1; the tabulated D call, TRBD2, remains unverified against the DNA. TRBV21-1 is described as a pseudogene. This CDR3 spans 18 amino acids. CDR3 in DNA: TGTGCCGGACCGTCCGGGAGGGCCGTTTTGGCTTACTGCAATGAGCAGTTCTTC. This codes for CAGPSGRAVLAYCNEQFF.

V usage is TRBV5-1 and J usage is TRBJ2-5; 7 bases map to TRBD1. This CDR3 has 13 amino acids. With V trimmed by 7 bases and J by 1 base, 4 bases remained unmatched. Per germline, CDR1 SGHRS and CDR2 YFSETQ. The CDR3 reads CASQGQTQETQYF. CDR3 DNA sequence: TGCGCCAGCCAGGGACAGACCCAAGAGACCCAGTACTTC.

This chain joins TRBV28 and TRBJ2-2; D may be TRBD2 (5 bases). The V gene lost 3 bases and the J gene lost 7 bases, with 15 bases spanning the gap. This CDR3 is 15 amino acids long. CDR1 MDHEN and CDR2 SYDVKM come from the germline V gene. The CDR3 DNA follows: TGTGCCAGCAGTTTTGGCAGAGGGTTCGGCGGGGAGCTGTTTTTT. Its translation: CASSFGRGFGGELFF.